This T cell receptor (beta chain) was found in a study of OX40 agonist ivuxolimab in advanced cancers. Turning to the study itself: Hepatocellular carcinoma, melanoma, renal cell or head and neck cancer was diagnosed in the dose-escalation patients.

The V gene's germline CDR1 is MDHEN and CDR2 SYDVKM. Trimming pared 7 bases from V and 7 bases from J, leaving 12 bases between. This CDR3 is 12 amino acids long. Study results and caveats: Partial responders dosed at 0.1-3.0 mg/kg displayed clonal expansion ranking among the lowest.

Details on this clone: Its cognate antigen is unknown.

The repertoire was sequenced with immunoSEQ multiplex PCR; TCRdb's copy has only in-frame clones and lacks some. The repertoire consists of 50,000 to 65,000 clones, with about 80% occurring once and the leading ten covering roughly 4%. The clonotype was recovered from an adult with an advanced solid tumor such as melanoma, head and neck, liver or kidney cancer. The sequencing used CD4+ or CD8+ T cells sorted from blood, collected in a trial of the OX40 agonist ivuxolimab. The chain couples TRBV28 to TRBJ2-3; the D is unclear. The DNA of the CDR3 is TGTGCCAGCATCCAAGTCGGGCATACGCAGTATTTT. Amino acids: CASIQVGHTQYF.